The source of this TCR beta chain is a study of blood T cell repertoires in COVID-19 (dated by TCRdb to 2019 to 2021). Context from the whole study: The collaborator samples originated in the United States, Italy and Spain and spanned the acute and convalescent phases of COVID-19. The material from the prospective study consisted of cDNA or gDNA derived from T cells, B-cell-depleted T cells, or PBMCs. Subjects who had been exposed to COVID-19, were actively infected with it, or had recovered from it provided the deeply sampled blood TCRbeta repertoires that made up the dataset. The repertoires were released in a freely available public database meant as a resource for research on the immune response to SARS-CoV-2. The samples were drawn from the first 160 participants of the ongoing ImmuneRACE study and from 1,254 subjects provided by 6 global collaborators. Sample metadata almost always included a de-identified subject ID, COVID-19 status, age in years and sex. HLA class I and class II types, where available, came from metadata supplied by the sample provider rather than from assay-based typing. Overall results and qualifications from the work: How much clinical and demographic metadata was included differed by source and by participant, and the metadata was provided uncurated.

Whole blood was collected in K2EDTA tubes by collaborating institutions according to the institutions' own protocols. Collaborator samples were shipped for TCRbeta analysis as frozen whole blood, isolated PBMCs, or DNA extracted from either sample type. With regard to this clone: It has no known antigen specificity. No much larger clone is present one base from it, and per-base qualities are unavailable.

The CDR3 goes from the cysteine to the phenylalanine over 12 residues. The sequence is cut down to CDR3 DNA, 36 bases in frame from base 1. The germline V gene supplies CDR1 LGHNT and CDR2 FRNRAP. V gives up 5 bases and J gives up 4 bases, and the segment between their germline ends measures 8 bases. TCRbeta CDR3 regions were amplified from genomic DNA by means of the immunoSEQ Assay, a bias-controlled multiplex PCR. As for the authors' bioinformatics: Within the assay, amplification of reference gene primers was used to estimate how many nucleated cells each sample contained. Sequence reads were collapsed and filtered to measure the absolute abundance of every unique TCRbeta CDR3 rearrangement. Productive Simpson clonality was computed per sample as the square root of Simpson's diversity index over productive rearrangements. Here the immuneACCESS table is served through TCRdb, limited to in-frame sequences with V and J called. Missing clones are a known gap in these copies; in checked studies unresolved V genes cover under half, and the rest lacks a known reason. For V, J and clone size, that table is used; D and trimming come from the DNA. In this sample the table shows roughly 88,000 clones, 90% to 95% of which occur a single time. The ten largest clones capture 3% to 4.5% of the sample.

Recombination linked TRBV12-5 to TRBJ1-2; 5 matching bases give a weak D call of TRBD1. Source material: peripheral blood. The sequence was collected from a woman aged 50 to 60 in a cohort sampled during active COVID-19. The nucleotides read TGTGCTAGTGGTGGTCAGGGCTATGGCTACACCTTC. Its product reads: CASGGQGYGYTF.